The clone carrying this TCR beta chain was seen more than once but under ten times. This sample was taken from a study of blood T cell repertoires in COVID-19. Only in-frame clones appear in the TCRdb table, and some are missing; sequencing was by immunoSEQ multiplex PCR. The sample carries about 360,000 clones, about four fifths recorded once. This receptor was taken from a human donor with acute or convalescent COVID-19. The donor label of this sample is uncertain. Sequenced: peripheral blood.

CDR3 region: CASSFTSGSYEQFF. As DNA, the CDR3 is TGTGCCAGCAGCTTTACTAGCGGGAGCTATGAGCAGTTCTTC. The chain combines TRBV7-9 with TRBJ2-1; 11 bases are a match to TRBD2. The J segment lost 8 bases and the V segment lost 3 bases, leaving 3 bases of the junction unmatched. Germline V lookup: CDR1 SEHNR, CDR2 FQNEAQ (reference sequence). The CDR3 runs to 14 residues.